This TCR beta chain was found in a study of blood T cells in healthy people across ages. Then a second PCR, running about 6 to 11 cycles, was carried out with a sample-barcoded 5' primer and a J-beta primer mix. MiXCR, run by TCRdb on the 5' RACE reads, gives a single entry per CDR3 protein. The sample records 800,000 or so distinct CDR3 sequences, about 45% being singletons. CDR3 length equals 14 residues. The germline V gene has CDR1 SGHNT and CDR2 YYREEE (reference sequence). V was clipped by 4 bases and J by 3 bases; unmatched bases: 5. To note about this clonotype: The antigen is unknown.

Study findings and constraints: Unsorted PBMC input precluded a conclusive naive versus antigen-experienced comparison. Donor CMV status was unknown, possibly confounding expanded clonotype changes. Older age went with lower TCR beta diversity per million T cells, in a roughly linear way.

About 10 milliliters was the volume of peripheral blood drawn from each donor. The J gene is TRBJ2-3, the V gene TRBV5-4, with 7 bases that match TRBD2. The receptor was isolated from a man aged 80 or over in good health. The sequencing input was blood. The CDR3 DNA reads TGTGCCAGCAGCACACCTAGCGGAACAGATACGCAGTATTTT. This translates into CASSTPSGTDTQYF.